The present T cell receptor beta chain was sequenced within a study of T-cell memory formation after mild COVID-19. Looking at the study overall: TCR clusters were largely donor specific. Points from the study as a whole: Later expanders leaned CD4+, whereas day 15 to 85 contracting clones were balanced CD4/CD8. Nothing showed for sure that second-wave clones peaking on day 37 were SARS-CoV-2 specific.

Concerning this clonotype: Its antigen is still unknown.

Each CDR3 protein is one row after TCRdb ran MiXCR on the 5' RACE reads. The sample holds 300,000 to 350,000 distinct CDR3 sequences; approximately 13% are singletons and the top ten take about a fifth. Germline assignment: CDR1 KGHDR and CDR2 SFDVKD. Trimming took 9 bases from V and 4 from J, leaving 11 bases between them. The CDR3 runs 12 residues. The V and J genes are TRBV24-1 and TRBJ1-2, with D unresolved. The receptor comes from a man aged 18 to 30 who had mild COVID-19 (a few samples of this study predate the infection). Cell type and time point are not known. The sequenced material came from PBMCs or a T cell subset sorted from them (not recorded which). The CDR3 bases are TGTGCCACCGGTTCCGGCAGCTATGGCTACACCTTC. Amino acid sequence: CATGSGSYGYTF.